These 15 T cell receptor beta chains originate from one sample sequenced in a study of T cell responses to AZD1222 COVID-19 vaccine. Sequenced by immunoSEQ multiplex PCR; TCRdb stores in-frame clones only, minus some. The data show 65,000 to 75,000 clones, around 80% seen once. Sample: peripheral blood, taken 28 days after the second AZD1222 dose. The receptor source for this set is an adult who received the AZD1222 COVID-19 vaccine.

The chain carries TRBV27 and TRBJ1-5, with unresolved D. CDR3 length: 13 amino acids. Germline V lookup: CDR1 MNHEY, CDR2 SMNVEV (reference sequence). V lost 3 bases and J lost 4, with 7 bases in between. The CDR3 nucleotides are TGTGCCAGCAGTTTGAGGAGTAATCAGCCCCAGCATTTT. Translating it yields CASSLRSNQPQHF.

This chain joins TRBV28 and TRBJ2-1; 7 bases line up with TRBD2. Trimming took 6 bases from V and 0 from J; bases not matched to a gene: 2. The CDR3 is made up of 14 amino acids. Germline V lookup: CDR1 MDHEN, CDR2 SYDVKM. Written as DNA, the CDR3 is TGTGCCAGCAGCGGCGGGAGCTCCTACAATGAGCAGTTCTTC. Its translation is CASSGGSSYNEQFF.

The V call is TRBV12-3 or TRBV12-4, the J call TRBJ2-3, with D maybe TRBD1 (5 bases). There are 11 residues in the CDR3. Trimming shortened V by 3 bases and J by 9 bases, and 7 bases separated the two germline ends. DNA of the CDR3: TGTGCCAGCAGTTTGCAGGGAACGCAGTATTTT. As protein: CASSLQGTQYF.

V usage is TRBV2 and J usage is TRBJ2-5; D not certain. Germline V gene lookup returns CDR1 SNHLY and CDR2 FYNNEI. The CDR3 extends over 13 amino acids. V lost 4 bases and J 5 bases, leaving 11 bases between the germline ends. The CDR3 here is CASSGHPRETQYF. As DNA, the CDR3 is TGTGCCAGCAGTGGGCACCCGAGGGAGACCCAGTACTTC.

The CDR3 loop is CASSLPGGSGTDTQYF. DNA of the CDR3: TGTGCCAGCAGCTTACCAGGTGGATCTGGCACAGATACGCAGTATTTT. The chain carries TRBV7-9 and TRBJ2-3; unclear D gene. Trimming removed 2 bases from V and 1 base from J, with 13 bases in between. The CDR3 has 16 amino acids. Germline CDR1 reads SEHNR; CDR2 reads FQNEAQ (reference sequence).

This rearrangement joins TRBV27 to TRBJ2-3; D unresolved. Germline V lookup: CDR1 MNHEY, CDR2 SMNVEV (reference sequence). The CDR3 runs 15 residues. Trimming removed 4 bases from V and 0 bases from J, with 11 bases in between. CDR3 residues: CASSSFGGSTDTQYF. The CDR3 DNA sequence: TGTGCCAGCAGTTCTTTCGGTGGGAGCACAGATACGCAGTATTTT.

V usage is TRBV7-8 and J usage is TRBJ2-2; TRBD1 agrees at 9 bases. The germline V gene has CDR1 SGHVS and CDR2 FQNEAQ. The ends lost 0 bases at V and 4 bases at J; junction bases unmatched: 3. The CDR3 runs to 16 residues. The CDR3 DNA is TGTGCCAGCAGCTTAGCAGGGACAGGGATCACCGGGGAGCTGTTTTTT. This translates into CASSLAGTGITGELFF.

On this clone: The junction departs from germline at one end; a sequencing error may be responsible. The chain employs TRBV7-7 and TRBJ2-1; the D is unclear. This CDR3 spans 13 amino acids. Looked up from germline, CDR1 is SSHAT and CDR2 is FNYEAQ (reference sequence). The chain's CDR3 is CASSLNNFNEQFF. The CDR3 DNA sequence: TGTGCTAGCAGCTTAAATAATTTCAATGAGCAGTTCTTC.

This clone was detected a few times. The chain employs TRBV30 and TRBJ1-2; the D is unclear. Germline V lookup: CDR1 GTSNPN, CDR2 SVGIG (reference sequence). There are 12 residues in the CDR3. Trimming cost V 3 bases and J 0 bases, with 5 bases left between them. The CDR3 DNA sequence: TGTGCCTGGAGGACCGCTAACTATGGCTACACCTTC. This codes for CAWRTANYGYTF.

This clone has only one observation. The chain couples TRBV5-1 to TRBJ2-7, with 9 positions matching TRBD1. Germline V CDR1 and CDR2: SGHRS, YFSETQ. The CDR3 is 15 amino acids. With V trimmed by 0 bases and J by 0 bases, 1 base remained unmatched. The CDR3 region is CASSLGGQGSYEQYF. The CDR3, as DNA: TGCGCCAGCAGCTTGGGGGGACAGGGCTCCTACGAGCAGTACTTC.

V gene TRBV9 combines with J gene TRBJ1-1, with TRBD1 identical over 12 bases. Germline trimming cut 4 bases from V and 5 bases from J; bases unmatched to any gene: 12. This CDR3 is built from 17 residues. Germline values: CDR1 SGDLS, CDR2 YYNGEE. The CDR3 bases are TGTGCCAGCAGCCCTACCCCGGGACAGGGGGCAAGAACTGAAGCTTTCTTT. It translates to CASSPTPGQGARTEAFF.

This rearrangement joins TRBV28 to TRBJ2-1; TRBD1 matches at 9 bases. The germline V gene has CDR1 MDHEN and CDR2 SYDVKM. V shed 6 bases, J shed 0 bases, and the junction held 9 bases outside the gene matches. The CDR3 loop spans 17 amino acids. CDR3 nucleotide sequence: TGTGCCAGCAGCTCCACCGACAGGGGGAGCTCCTACAATGAGCAGTTCTTC. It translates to CASSSTDRGSSYNEQFF.

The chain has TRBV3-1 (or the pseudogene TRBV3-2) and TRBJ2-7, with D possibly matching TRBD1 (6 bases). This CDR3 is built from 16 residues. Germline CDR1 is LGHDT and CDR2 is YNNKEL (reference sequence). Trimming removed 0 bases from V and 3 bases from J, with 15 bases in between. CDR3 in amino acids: CASSQDTGHSFYEQYF. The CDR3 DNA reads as TGTGCCAGCAGCCAAGATACGGGACATTCTTTCTACGAGCAGTACTTC.

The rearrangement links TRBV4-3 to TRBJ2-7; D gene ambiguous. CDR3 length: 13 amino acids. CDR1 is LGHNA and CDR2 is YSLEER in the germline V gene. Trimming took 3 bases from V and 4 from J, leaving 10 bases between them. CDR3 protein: CASSQDLKYEQYF. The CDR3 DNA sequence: TGCGCCAGCAGCCAGGATTTGAAATACGAGCAGTACTTC.

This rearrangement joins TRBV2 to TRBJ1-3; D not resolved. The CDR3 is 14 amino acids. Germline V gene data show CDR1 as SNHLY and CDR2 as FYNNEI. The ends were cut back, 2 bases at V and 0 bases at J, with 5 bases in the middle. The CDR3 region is CASSELGSGNTIYF. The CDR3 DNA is TGTGCCAGCAGTGAACTGGGCTCTGGAAACACCATATATTTT.